This entry lists 12 T cell receptor beta chains sequenced from one sample in a study of early T cells in non-severe SARS-CoV-2 infection. TCRdb re-called the 5' RACE reads through MiXCR, storing one row per CDR3 protein. The sample holds 35,000 to 45,000 distinct CDR3 sequences, about 5.6% seen once. Sample: whole blood. Source of these receptors: an adult who was a healthcare worker with PCR-confirmed SARS-CoV-2 infection or an uninfected control (not recorded which).

There are many counts of this clonotype. This chain uses TRBV5-1 with TRBJ2-5; 9 bases agree with TRBD1. The CDR3 covers 14 residues. Germline CDR1 reads SGHRS; CDR2 reads YFSETQ. Germline trimming cut 0 bases from V and 5 bases from J; bases unmatched to any gene: 2. CDR3 sequence: CASSLGQGVETQYF. The DNA for the CDR3 is TGCGCCAGCAGCTTGGGACAGGGGGTGGAGACCCAGTACTTC.

In its sample, this clonotype was seen many times. The chain recombines TRBV12-3 or TRBV12-4 with TRBJ2-6; no reliable D call. The CDR3 is 13 residues long. V lost 6 bases to trimming and J lost 4 bases, with 7 bases between them. This CDR3 is CASRIPGANVLTF. In DNA form, the CDR3 reads TGTGCCAGCAGGATACCCGGGGCCAACGTCCTGACTTTC.

This clonotype was observed at least ten times. The chain combines TRBV20-1 with TRBJ2-7, with 11 bases identical to TRBD2. The CDR3 length is 12 residues. Germline V lookup: CDR1 DFQATT, CDR2 SNEGSKA (reference sequence). V trimming: 5 bases; J trimming: 5 bases; junction bases outside the gene matches: 2. CDR3: CSAGGLADEQYF. CDR3 nucleotide sequence: TGCAGTGCTGGGGGACTAGCGGACGAGCAGTACTTC.

At least ten counts were recorded for this clonotype. The V and J genes are TRBV11-2 and TRBJ2-6; D not certain. Trimming cost V 0 bases and J 3 bases, with 6 bases left between them. The CDR3 is 15 residues long. Germline CDR1 is SGHAT and CDR2 is FQNNGV. The CDR3 region is CASSLDSGGANVLTF. For the CDR3, the DNA is TGTGCCAGCAGCTTAGACAGTGGTGGGGCCAACGTCCTGACTTTC.

This clonotype was counted at least ten times. The V call is TRBV27, the J call TRBJ2-7, with D possibly being TRBD2 (6 bases). Germline CDR1 is MNHEY and CDR2 is SMNVEV (reference sequence). CDR3 length: 14 residues. Trimming removed 6 bases at V and 3 bases at J, with 15 bases between. CDR3 loop: CASRPGTLHYEQYF. In DNA form, the CDR3 reads TGTGCCAGCAGGCCCGGGACTCTCCACTACGAGCAGTACTTC.

This clonotype appeared many times. V usage is TRBV6-5 and J usage is TRBJ1-1; D perhaps matches TRBD1 (5 bases). Germline V gene lookup returns CDR1 MNHEY and CDR2 SVGAGI. The V gene lost 5 bases and the J gene lost 0 bases, with 10 bases spanning the gap. The CDR3 contains 14 residues. The CDR3 region is CASSAGGVNTEAFF. The CDR3 bases are TGTGCCAGCAGTGCGGGGGGGGTGAACACTGAAGCTTTCTTT.

The gene calls are TRBV18 and TRBJ2-7; 10 bases match TRBD1. V trimming: 6 bases; J trimming: 0 bases; junction bases outside the gene matches: 5. Germline CDR1 KGHSH, CDR2 LQKENI. This CDR3 is 15 amino acids long. CDR3 residues: CASSDRDRGSYEQYF. The DNA of the CDR3 is TGTGCCAGCTCCGACCGGGACAGGGGCTCCTACGAGCAGTACTTC.

This clonotype has at least ten counts. V is TRBV12-5 and J is TRBJ1-1, with no clear D. The CDR3 contains 13 residues. V lost 2 bases, J lost 0 bases, and 4 bases lay in between. Germline-derived CDR1 and CDR2 are LGHNT and FRNRAP. CDR3 loop: CASGLFVNTEAFF. The CDR3 DNA reads as TGTGCTAGTGGTTTGTTCGTGAACACTGAAGCTTTCTTT. The variable domain in full, completed from reference TRBV12-5 and TRBJ1-1, reads DARVTQTPRHKVTEMGQEVTMRCQPILGHNTVFWYRQTMMQGLELLAYFRNRAPLDDSGMPKDRFSAEMPDATLATLKIQPSEPRDSAVYFCASGLFVNTEAFFGQGTRLTVV.

This clonotype has at least ten counts. The V call is TRBV5-1, the J call TRBJ2-3, with TRBD2 identical over 15 bases. CDR1 and CDR2 from the germline V gene are SGHRS and YFSETQ. V dropped 0 bases and J dropped 1; count of bases not matched to a gene: 3. This CDR3 contains 18 residues. In DNA, the CDR3 is TGCGCCAGCAGCTTGGCCGGGACTAGCGGGGGGCGCACAGATACGCAGTATTTT. Translation gives CASSLAGTSGGRTDTQYF.

The table lists this clonotype with many counts. The gene calls are TRBV29-1 and TRBJ2-3; D gene uncertain. Germline CDR1 and CDR2: SQVTM and ANQGSEA. The CDR3 contains 11 residues. Trimming pared 4 bases from V and 4 bases from J, leaving 6 bases between. In DNA, the CDR3 is TGCAGCGTTGGGGGATCAGATACGCAGTATTTT. Protein: CSVGGSDTQYF.

This clonotype was seen at least ten times. This chain connects TRBV10-3 to TRBJ1-6, with TRBD1 matching over 10 bases. Germline V lookup: CDR1 ENHRY, CDR2 SYGVKD. CDR3 size: 15 residues. Germline trimming cut 3 bases from V and 8 bases from J; bases unmatched to any gene: 4. This CDR3 is CAISDGQGGDSPLHF. CDR3 bases: TGTGCCATCAGTGATGGACAGGGGGGTGATTCACCCCTCCACTTT.

This clonotype was observed many times. The chain carries TRBV29-1 and TRBJ1-1; perhaps TRBD1 as D (5 bases). The CDR3 has 13 residues. Germline V lookup: CDR1 SQVTM, CDR2 ANQGSEA. The V end was cut by 5 bases, the J end by 6 bases, with 16 bases between. CDR3 sequence (DNA): TGCAGCGTTACCGGGGCCTCCCGCGCTGAAGCTTTCTTT. Protein product: CSVTGASRAEAFF. Looking up the rest from reference TRBV29-1 and TRBJ1-1 gives the full variable domain: SAVISQKPSRDICQRGTSLTIQCQVDSQVTMMFWYRQQPGQSLTLIATANQGSEATYESGFVIDKFPISRPNLTFSTLTVSNMSPEDSSIYLCSVTGASRAEAFFGQGTRLTVV.